A single sample gave rise to the 3 T cell receptor beta chains below, sequenced in a study of CXCR3-negative and CXCR3-positive naive CD8 T cells. The study's findings and limits: When CXCR3-positive naive cells were set against CXCR3-negative naive cells, the former had more hydrophobic TRB CDR3s.

UMI-labeled TRB cDNA libraries were prepared by 5' RACE. TCRdb processed the 5' RACE reads again and assigns one entry to each CDR3 protein, with no DNA. The data include approximately 90,000 distinct CDR3 sequences; the top ten clones carry around 0.53%. Which antigens these TCRs recognize remains unknown. Sample: naive CXCR3+ CD8+ T cells from blood. Indicated subset: CD45RO-CCR7+CD27+CD95- naive CD8+ T cells expressing CXCR3 (TNR3+). Source of these receptors: a human donor in good health. Some clones in this sample may be carry-over from other donors' samples.

The chain recombines TRBV7-9 with TRBJ1-5; the TCRdb call, TRBD1, lacks DNA for checking. Germline V lookup: CDR1 SEHNR, CDR2 FQNEAQ (reference sequence). This CDR3 is 17 amino acids long. This CDR3 is CASSSSARGDFGQPQHF.

V usage is TRBV28 and J usage is TRBJ1-1. The CDR3 has 14 amino acids. The germline V gene encodes CDR1 MDHEN and CDR2 SYDVKM. The CDR3 sequence is CASTLTREDTEAFF.

The chain recombines TRBV9 with TRBJ2-5; TCRdb's D call, TRBD1, is unchecked because there is no DNA. Germline CDR1 SGDLS, CDR2 YYNGEE. The CDR3 runs 15 residues. The CDR3 sequence: CASSVDDRGVETQYF.